Below, one T cell receptor beta chain is given with its context. What it recognizes is unknown. After constant-region reverse-primer amplification, full-length variable regions underwent semi-nested PCR with Nested Universal Primer A. MiXCR was run by TCRdb on the 5' RACE reads, yielding one entry per CDR3 protein. The sample lists 35,000 to 50,000 distinct CDR3 sequences; 25% to 35% were seen once. CD4+CD45RO+CD25- cells were isolated as memory CD4+ T cells. Overall study results and limits: Tumor Tregs overlapped most with tumor, then blood, naive CD4+ cells.

The trim removed 5 bases at V and 6 bases at J, leaving 8 bases unmatched. Germline CDR1 reads SEHNR; CDR2 reads FQNEAQ (reference sequence). The CDR3 contains 16 residues. The origin of this receptor is a female donor with breast cancer. The sample was tumor-infiltrating memory CD4+ T cells sorted from the breast tumor. Subset indicated: memory CD4+ T cells, CD4+CD45RO+CD25-. J is TRBJ2-2 and V is TRBV7-9, with 11 nucleotides matching TRBD1. CDR3 sequence: CASSVGTGGPAGELFF. The DNA of the CDR3 is TGTGCCAGCAGCGTAGGGACAGGGGGTCCCGCCGGGGAGCTGTTTTTT.